Here is one TCR beta chain with its context. Antigen: not known. Trimming cost V 0 bases and J 3 bases; bases outside gene matches: 3. CDR1 SGDLS and CDR2 YYNGEE come from the germline V gene. This CDR3 comprises 15 residues. Samples were sequenced at Survey level, maximum 500,000 reads. Assay: immunoSEQ multiplex PCR; the TCRdb copy retains only in-frame clones and omits some. This table holds around 10,000 clones, 80% to 90% found once. At colonoscopy, a blood sample was also collected. This specimen comes from a study of pediatric ulcerative colitis. Findings of the study overall: Total lymphocyte DNA, not sorted subsets, was the template.

The specimen sequenced was blood. The rearrangement links TRBV9 to TRBJ2-1; 7 positions agree with TRBD1. The clonotype originates from a girl between 10 and 17 years old with moderate ulcerative colitis. CDR3 amino acids: CASSVEAGGYNEQFF. In DNA form, the CDR3 reads TGTGCCAGCAGCGTAGAGGCAGGGGGCTACAATGAGCAGTTCTTC.